These T cell receptor beta chains were read from a single sample in a study of T cells after yellow fever vaccination. TCRdb reprocessed the 5' RACE reads via MiXCR and lists one record per CDR3 protein. The sample lists more than 250,000 distinct CDR3 sequences, roughly 6.8% occurring once. Sequenced here: PBMCs, sampled roughly 45 days after the first yellow fever vaccination. Receptor source: a man between 18 and 29 years old who received the YFV17D yellow fever vaccine. CDR3s include the opening cysteine and the closing phenylalanine or tryptophan. The D gene is left open where the match is weak. Size tells how often a clone was seen (once, few, many) or the class of an expanded clone, and some rows leave it out.

TGTGCCAGTCACTCCCCCAGCTCGGGGACTCATATCTATGGCTACACCTTC CASHSPSSGTHIYGYTF - many TRBJ1-2 TRBV12-3/TRBV12-4
TGTGCCAGCTCACCAGGCAGCCTCCTCCACTTT CASSPGSLLHF - - TRBJ1-6 TRBV18
TGCGCCAGCAGCCAAGATCTATGGGCAAACTATGGCTACACCTTC CASSQDLWANYGYTF - - TRBJ1-2 TRBV4-3
TGTGCCAGCAGCGTAGGCGGGGACACAGATACGCAGTATTTT CASSVGGDTDTQYF - few TRBJ2-3 TRBV9
TGCAGTGCTAGATACCCTGCTTTCTTT CSARYPAFF - few TRBJ1-1 TRBV20-1
TGTGCCAGCAGTCCCGAAACGGGTGGCATCGAGCAGTACTTC CASSPETGGIEQYF - many TRBJ2-7 TRBV12-3/TRBV12-4
TGCAGTGGCCGGAGGGACTCCTACGAGCAGTACTTC CSGRRDSYEQYF - few TRBJ2-7 TRBV20-1
TGTGCCAGCAGCTTAGTGGGTTTTGTTGGCGGGGGGGCGGGTGAGCAGTTCTTC CASSLVGFVGGGAGEQFF TRBD2 few TRBJ2-1 TRBV11-2
TGTGCCAGCAGTTTGACAGGGGGCTTGGCTTTCTTT CASSLTGGLAFF TRBD1 few TRBJ1-1 TRBV6-5
TGTGCCAGCAGCGTAAACAGGGAAACAGATACGCAGTATTTT CASSVNRETDTQYF - - TRBJ2-3 TRBV11-2
TGCGCCAGCAGCGGGACAGCGCAAGAGACCCAGTACTTC CASSGTAQETQYF TRBD1 medium-sized TRBJ2-5 TRBV5-1
TGTGCCGTAATCGAAGCCAAAAACATTCAGTACTTC CAVIEAKNIQYF - - TRBJ2-4 TRBV7-9
TGTGCCATCAGGCCGGGACTAGCGGGGGGGCCCACAGATACGCAGTATTTT CAIRPGLAGGPTDTQYF TRBD2 - TRBJ2-3 TRBV10-3
TGTGCCAGCAGTTTTGTGAGGAAGGGCACTGAAGCTTTCTTT CASSFVRKGTEAFF - few TRBJ1-1 TRBV12-3/TRBV12-4
TGTGCCAGCAGCTTAGAAGGGGTGTCCTATAATTCACCCCTCCACTTT CASSLEGVSYNSPLHF - once TRBJ1-6 TRBV7-9
TGTGCCACCAGTGAATCCGGGACTAGCGGTAATACGCAGTATTTT CATSESGTSGNTQYF TRBD2 many TRBJ2-3 TRBV24-1
TGTGCCAGCAGCTTTTTGGGGACAGGGACATACACTGAAGCTTTCTTT CASSFLGTGTYTEAFF TRBD1 - TRBJ1-1 TRBV28
TGTGCCAGCAGCAAGCCGGGACTTTCCTACAATGAGCAGTTCTTC CASSKPGLSYNEQFF - few TRBJ2-1 TRBV7-8
TGTGCCAGCAGCGGGACAGGGGTCGGAGGCACCGGGGAGCTGTTTTTT CASSGTGVGGTGELFF TRBD1 many TRBJ2-2 TRBV3-1
TGTGCCAGCTCACCTTCGACCATTACCGCAGGTCAGCCCCAGCATTTT CASSPSTITAGQPQHF - - TRBJ1-5 TRBV18
TGTGCCAGCAGTAGCCGGGACTACCACCATGAGCAGTTCTTC CASSSRDYHHEQFF TRBD2 - TRBJ2-1 TRBV12-3/TRBV12-4
TGTGCCAGCAGCCAGAATACTAGGCCATTGGCAGATACGCAGTATTTT CASSQNTRPLADTQYF - few TRBJ2-3 TRBV4-2
TGCGCCAGCAGCTTGGCCTCTGGACAGGGGACAGATACGCAGTATTTT CASSLASGQGTDTQYF TRBD1 many TRBJ2-3 TRBV5-1